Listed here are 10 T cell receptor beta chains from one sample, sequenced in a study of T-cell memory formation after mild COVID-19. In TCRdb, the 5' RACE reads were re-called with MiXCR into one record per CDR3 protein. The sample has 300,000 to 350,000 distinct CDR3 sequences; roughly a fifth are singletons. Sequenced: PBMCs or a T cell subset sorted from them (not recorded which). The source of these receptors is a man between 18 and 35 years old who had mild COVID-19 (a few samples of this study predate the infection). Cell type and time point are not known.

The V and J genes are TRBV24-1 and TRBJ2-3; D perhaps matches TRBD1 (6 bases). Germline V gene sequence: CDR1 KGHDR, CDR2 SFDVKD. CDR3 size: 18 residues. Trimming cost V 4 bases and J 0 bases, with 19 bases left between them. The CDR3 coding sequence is TGTGCCACCAGTGACCCAGCGCCACAGGGTCCTAGCACAGATACGCAGTATTTT. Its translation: CATSDPAPQGPSTDTQYF.

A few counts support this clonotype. In DNA form, the CDR3 reads TGCAGTGCTAGGTATAACTTAGGGGGAGCGTCCTACGAGCAGTACTTC. It yields the protein CSARYNLGGASYEQYF. This chain uses TRBV20-1 with TRBJ2-7; D may be TRBD1 (6 bases). CDR1 DFQATT and CDR2 SNEGSKA come from the germline V gene (reference sequence). The CDR3 sequence is 16 residues long. V shed 3 bases and J shed 1 base, with 19 bases lying between them.

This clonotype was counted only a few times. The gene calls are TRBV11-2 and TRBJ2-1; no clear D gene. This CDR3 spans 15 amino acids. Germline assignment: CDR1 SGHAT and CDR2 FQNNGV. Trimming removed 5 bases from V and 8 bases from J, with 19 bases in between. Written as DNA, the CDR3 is TGTGCCAGCAGCGTCCGGGCCAACATTCCACATGAGCAGTTCTTC. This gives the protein CASSVRANIPHEQFF.

The CDR3: CASSFTSGGLQETQYF. In nucleotides, the CDR3 is TGTGCCAGCAGTTTCACTAGCGGGGGGCTCCAAGAGACCCAGTACTTC. V gene TRBV27 combines with J gene TRBJ2-5; 12 nucleotides match TRBD2. Per germline, CDR1 MNHEY and CDR2 SMNVEV (reference sequence). This CDR3 is 16 amino acids long. The V gene end was trimmed by 3 bases and the J gene end by 1 base; junction bases not matched to a gene: 3.

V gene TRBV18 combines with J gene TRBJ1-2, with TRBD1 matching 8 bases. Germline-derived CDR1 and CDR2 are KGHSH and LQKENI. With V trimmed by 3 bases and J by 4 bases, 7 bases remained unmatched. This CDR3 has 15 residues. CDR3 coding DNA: TGTGCCAGCTCACCGACAGGGGCCTATAGCTATGGCTACACCTTC. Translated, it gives CASSPTGAYSYGYTF.

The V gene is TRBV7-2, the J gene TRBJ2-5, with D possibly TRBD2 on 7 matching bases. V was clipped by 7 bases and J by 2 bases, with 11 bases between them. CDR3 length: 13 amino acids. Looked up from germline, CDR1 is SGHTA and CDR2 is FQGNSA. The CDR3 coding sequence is TGTGCCAGCAACGGGGGGCCTCAAGAGACCCAGTACTTC. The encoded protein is CASNGGPQETQYF.

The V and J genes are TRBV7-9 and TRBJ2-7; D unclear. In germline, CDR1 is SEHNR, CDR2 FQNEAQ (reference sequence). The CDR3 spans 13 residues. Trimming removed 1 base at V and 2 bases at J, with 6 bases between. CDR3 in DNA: TGTGCCAGCAGCTTAGGAGCTCCCTACGAGCAGTACTTC. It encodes CASSLGAPYEQYF.

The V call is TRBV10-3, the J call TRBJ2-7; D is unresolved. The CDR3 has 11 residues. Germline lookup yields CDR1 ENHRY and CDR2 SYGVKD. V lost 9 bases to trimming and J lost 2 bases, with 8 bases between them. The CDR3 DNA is TGTGCCATTAAGGGTACCTACGAGCAGTACTTC. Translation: CAIKGTYEQYF.

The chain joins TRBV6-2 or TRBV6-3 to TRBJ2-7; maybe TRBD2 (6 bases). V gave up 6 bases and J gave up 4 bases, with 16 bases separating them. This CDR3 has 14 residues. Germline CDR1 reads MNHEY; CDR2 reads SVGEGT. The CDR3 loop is CASSPWSGGYEQYF. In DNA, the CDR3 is TGTGCCAGCAGCCCCTGGTCCGGGGGTTACGAGCAGTACTTC.

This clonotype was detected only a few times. In DNA form, the CDR3 reads TGTGCCAGCAGCAGTCGACAGGGGGCGGGCCCAGATACGCAGTATTTT. The encoded protein is CASSSRQGAGPDTQYF. The V and J genes are TRBV5-6 and TRBJ2-3, with 10 bases fitting TRBD1. Per germline, CDR1 SGHDT and CDR2 YYEEEE. There are 16 residues in the CDR3. V lost 4 bases, J lost 4 bases, and 9 bases stayed unmatched.